These 31 T cell receptor beta chains originate from one sample sequenced in a study of cytomegalovirus exposure and HLA in healthy donors. The PCR made use of 60 Vbeta and 13 Jbeta primers. Only in-frame clones appear in the TCRdb table, and some are missing; sequencing was by immunoSEQ multiplex PCR. The sample records roughly 190,000 clones, approximately 81% being singletons. The specimen sequenced was PBMCs. These receptors all come from a woman between 50 and 59 years old in good health and CMV-seronegative.

A single count supports this clone. This chain uses TRBV5-5 with TRBJ2-5; TRBD2 aligns across 8 bases. This CDR3 is 15 amino acids long. Trimming at V came to 0 bases and at J to 1 base, leaving 2 bases not matched to a gene. Germline loops: CDR1 SGHKS, CDR2 YYEKEE (reference sequence). The CDR3 loop reads CASSLVAGIQETQYF. The CDR3 nucleotides read TGTGCCAGCAGCTTGGTAGCGGGAATCCAAGAGACCCAGTACTTC.

This rearrangement joins TRBV28 to TRBJ2-7; 9 bases map to TRBD2. The CDR3 is 17 amino acids. The germline CDR1 and CDR2 sequences are MDHEN and SYDVKM. The junction had 17 bases not matched to a gene; V was cut back by 6 bases and J by 5 bases. The CDR3 here is CASRGGGAVAGVHEQYF. The CDR3 DNA is TGTGCCAGCAGGGGTGGGGGCGCGGTAGCGGGAGTCCACGAGCAGTACTTC.

This sequence joins TRBV5-1 and TRBJ1-2, with D maybe TRBD1 (6 bases). The CDR3 sequence is 14 residues long. Germline CDR1 reads SGHRS; CDR2 reads YFSETQ. Trimming stripped 4 bases from V and 2 bases from J, with 12 bases between. This CDR3 reads CASSRTDGNYGYTF. DNA for the CDR3: TGCGCCAGCAGCCGGACAGATGGAAACTATGGCTACACCTTC.

This clone was recorded only once. The chain couples TRBV29-1 to TRBJ2-3, with 9 bases that match TRBD1. The CDR3 is 14 amino acids. Germline V gene data show CDR1 as SQVTM and CDR2 as ANQGSEA. The J segment lost 2 bases and the V segment lost 6 bases, leaving 6 bases of the junction unmatched. The CDR3, as DNA: TGCAGCGTACAGGGGGCCGTAACCACAGATACGCAGTATTTT. This codes for CSVQGAVTTDTQYF.

CDR3 nucleotides: TGTGCCAGCAGCTTGACAGTTTCTTACGAAAAACTGTTTTTT. Amino acids: CASSLTVSYEKLFF. V gene TRBV5-5 combines with J gene TRBJ1-4; D call uncertain. This CDR3 is built from 14 residues. V was trimmed by 1 base and J by 8 bases, leaving 12 bases between them. Germline CDR1 reads SGHKS; CDR2 reads YYEKEE (reference sequence).

This clone appeared a few times. The chain joins TRBV4-2 to TRBJ2-1, with D possibly being TRBD2 (5 bases). Trimming removed 0 bases from V and 0 bases from J, with 6 bases in between. Germline CDR1 is LGHNA and CDR2 is YNFKEQ. The CDR3 has 15 amino acids. This CDR3 reads CASSQEEGSYNEQFF. The CDR3 nucleotides read TGTGCCAGCAGCCAAGAAGAGGGCTCCTACAATGAGCAGTTCTTC.

V gene TRBV7-8 combines with J gene TRBJ2-7; 7 bases are a match to TRBD1. CDR1 SGHVS and CDR2 FQNEAQ come from the germline V gene. The CDR3 loop spans 14 amino acids. With V trimmed by 5 bases and J by 2 bases, 6 bases remained unmatched. The CDR3 loop reads CASSRDRATYEQYF. The CDR3 bases are TGTGCCAGCAGCAGAGACAGGGCTACCTACGAGCAGTACTTC.

The V and J genes are TRBV9 and TRBJ2-2; TRBD2 aligns across 8 bases. The V gene's germline CDR1 is SGDLS and CDR2 YYNGEE. The CDR3 loop spans 17 amino acids. V shed 6 bases, J shed 2 bases, and the junction held 12 bases outside the gene matches. CDR3 protein: CASTERGGALNTGELFF. CDR3 DNA: TGTGCCAGCACGGAACGGGGGGGAGCGTTAAACACCGGGGAGCTGTTTTTT.

V gene TRBV7-2 combines with J gene TRBJ2-7; a possible D gene is TRBD1 (5 bases). The CDR3 extends over 14 amino acids. Germline assignment: CDR1 SGHTA and CDR2 FQGNSA. V lost 5 bases and J 0 bases, leaving 11 bases between the germline ends. The CDR3 DNA sequence: TGTGCCAGCAGCGCGACAGCGAGCTCCTACGAGCAGTACTTC. As protein: CASSATASSYEQYF.

The chain uses TRBV6-6 and TRBJ2-1; possibly TRBD2 for D (7 bases). The CDR3 sequence is 16 residues long. Germline lookup yields CDR1 MNHNY and CDR2 SVGAGI (reference sequence). The germline V and J ends were trimmed by 7 bases and 8 bases, with 24 bases remaining between them. The CDR3 nucleotides read TGTGCCAGCATGTGGGGGGAGGGGGGTAAGTCTTATGAGCAGTTCTTC. Its translation is CASMWGEGGKSYEQFF.

The gene calls are TRBV18 and TRBJ1-1; 7 bases are a match to TRBD1. Germline lookup yields CDR1 KGHSH and CDR2 LQKENI. This CDR3 region has 15 residues. With 1 base clipped from V and 6 bases from J, the junction kept 8 bases outside the gene matches. The CDR3 region is CASSPRPRTGAEAFF. The CDR3 coding sequence is TGTGCCAGCTCACCACGGCCTAGGACAGGTGCTGAAGCTTTCTTT.

This sequence joins TRBV2 and TRBJ2-3; the D gene is possibly TRBD2 (5 bases). The CDR3 spans 15 residues. The germline CDR1 and CDR2 sequences are SNHLY and FYNNEI. With 6 bases removed from V and 3 bases from J, the gap between germline ends came to 16 bases. CDR3 amino acids: CASRASYTGTDTQYF. The DNA of the CDR3 is TGTGCCAGCAGGGCTTCCTATACGGGGACAGATACGCAGTATTTT.

The chain has TRBV15 and TRBJ1-4; D might be TRBD1 (5 bases). CDR3 length: 14 amino acids. Germline CDR1 reads LNHNV; CDR2 reads YYDKDF (reference sequence). Trimming stripped 8 bases from V and 5 bases from J, with 15 bases between. The CDR3 DNA sequence: TGTGCCACCCAACTGTCCCGGGGGAATGAAAAACTGTTTTTT. It specifies CATQLSRGNEKLFF.

The CDR3: CASSYSGVLNEKLFF. CDR3 DNA: TGTGCCAGCAGTTACTCAGGGGTCCTCAATGAAAAACTGTTTTTT. The rearrangement joins TRBV6-6 to TRBJ1-4; possible D gene TRBD1, 5 bases. Trimming took off 0 bases at V and 5 bases at J, with 10 bases between the two ends. Germline CDR1 MNHNY, CDR2 SVGAGI (reference sequence). CDR3 length equals 15 residues.

V and J are TRBV18 and TRBJ2-5, with D maybe TRBD1 (5 bases). Germline loops: CDR1 KGHSH, CDR2 LQKENI. CDR3 length: 12 residues. Trimming removed 1 base at V and 5 bases at J, with 5 bases between. DNA for the CDR3: TGTGCCAGCTCACCACAGGGGGAGACCCAGTACTTC. Its protein product is CASSPQGETQYF.

The J gene is TRBJ2-7, the V gene TRBV6-5; 11 positions agree with TRBD2. The junction had 4 bases not matched to a gene; V was cut back by 5 bases and J by 4 bases. This CDR3 contains 14 residues. The germline V gene has CDR1 MNHEY and CDR2 SVGAGI. The CDR3 region is CASSEGLADYEQYF. The CDR3 nucleotides are TGTGCCAGCAGTGAGGGACTAGCGGATTACGAGCAGTACTTC.

The CDR3 region is CASSESPGMGTDTQYF. DNA of the CDR3: TGTGCCAGCAGTGAAAGCCCAGGTATGGGCACAGATACGCAGTATTTT. This chain joins TRBV2 and TRBJ2-3, with unresolved D. The V end lost 2 bases, the J end lost 1 base, and 13 bases lay between the germline ends. CDR3 length: 16 amino acids. Germline V gives CDR1 SNHLY, CDR2 FYNNEI.

This sequence joins TRBV7-9 and TRBJ2-7, with 10 bases that match TRBD1. V lost 5 bases to trimming and J lost 2 bases; unmatched junction nucleotides: 6. The CDR3 contains 15 residues. Germline CDR1 SEHNR, CDR2 FQNEAQ (reference sequence). The CDR3 DNA follows: TGTGCCAGCAGCCACCGGGACAGGGGCCCCTACGAGCAGTACTTC. This sequence encodes CASSHRDRGPYEQYF.

V gene TRBV18 combines with J gene TRBJ1-3; TRBD1 agrees at 7 bases. Germline V lookup: CDR1 KGHSH, CDR2 LQKENI. The CDR3 covers 15 residues. Germline trimming cut 3 bases from V and 9 bases from J; bases unmatched to any gene: 11. CDR3 loop: CASSPEDRLYGTIYF. The CDR3 bases are TGTGCCAGCTCACCCGAGGACAGGCTTTACGGCACCATATATTTT.

The rearrangement uses TRBV5-6 and TRBJ1-6, with D possibly matching TRBD1 (6 bases). V shed 7 bases and J shed 7 bases, with 15 bases lying between them. Germline-derived CDR1 and CDR2 are SGHDT and YYEEEE. The length of the CDR3 is 14 residues. The CDR3 sequence is CASQRSDRNSPLHF. CDR3 in DNA: TGTGCCAGCCAACGTAGTGACAGGAATTCACCCCTCCACTTT. Full variable domain (missing parts from reference TRBV5-6 and TRBJ1-6): DAGVTQSPTHLIKTRGQQVTLRCSPKSGHDTVSWYQQALGQGPQFIFQYYEEEERQRGNFPDRFSGHQFPNYSSELNVNALLLGDSALYLCASQRSDRNSPLHFGNGTRLTVT.

Turning to this clone: One end of the junction fails to match germline, which may point to a read error. The chain combines TRBV7-9 with TRBJ2-7; possible D gene TRBD2, 6 bases. Germline CDR1 reads SEHNR; CDR2 reads FQNEAQ (reference sequence). The CDR3 contains 14 residues. In DNA form, the CDR3 reads TGTTCCAGCAGCTTAGCTAGCGCGTCTCCGGTGGAGTACTTC. As protein: CSSSLASASPVEYF.

This chain joins TRBV19 and TRBJ2-2; 10 nucleotides align to TRBD1. Germline trimming cut 6 bases from V and 5 bases from J; bases unmatched to any gene: 6. CDR3 length: 15 residues. CDR1 and CDR2 from the germline V gene are LNHDA and SQIVND (reference sequence). The CDR3 protein is CASRLDRGRTGELFF. The CDR3, as DNA: TGTGCCAGTAGGCTTGACAGGGGGCGGACCGGGGAGCTGTTTTTT.

This sequence joins TRBV7-8 and TRBJ2-7; D is ambiguous. The germline V gene has CDR1 SGHVS and CDR2 FQNEAQ. This CDR3 has 14 amino acids. V dropped 1 base and J dropped 4 bases, with 11 bases sitting between them. CDR3: CASSLVSFGYEQYF. The DNA for the CDR3 is TGTGCCAGCAGCTTAGTCTCCTTCGGGTACGAGCAGTACTTC.

The CDR3, as DNA: TGTGCCAGCAGTTTTTTCTCGCGGGAGGGGGATGAGCAGTTCTTC. Residues: CASSFFSREGDEQFF. The chain couples TRBV28 to TRBJ2-1; 9 bases match TRBD2. Germline V gives CDR1 MDHEN, CDR2 SYDVKM. This CDR3 has 15 residues. Unmatched junction bases numbered 8, after V lost 3 bases and J lost 8 bases.

J is TRBJ1-1 and V is TRBV5-1; possible D gene TRBD1, 5 bases. This CDR3 has 15 amino acids. V lost 5 bases and J lost 1, with 15 bases in between. Germline lookup yields CDR1 SGHRS and CDR2 YFSETQ. CDR3 amino acids: CASRPTQVPNTEAFF. The CDR3 DNA follows: TGCGCCAGCAGACCTACACAGGTCCCGAACACTGAAGCTTTCTTT.

This chain uses TRBV27 with TRBJ2-3; tentative D call: TRBD1 (5 bases). Looked up from germline, CDR1 is MNHEY and CDR2 is SMNVEV (reference sequence). The V gene lost 3 bases and the J gene lost 2 bases, with 9 bases spanning the gap. The CDR3 runs to 14 residues. The CDR3 region is CASSLGLHTDTQYF. For the CDR3, the DNA is TGTGCCAGCAGTTTGGGGCTACACACAGATACGCAGTATTTT.

The chain uses TRBV29-1 and TRBJ2-1; 14 bases align to TRBD2. The V gene's germline CDR1 is SQVTM and CDR2 ANQGSEA. Germline trimming cut 8 bases from V and 5 bases from J; bases unmatched to any gene: 2. This CDR3 has 13 amino acids. The CDR3 reads CSMGLAGDNEQFF. As DNA, the CDR3 is TGCAGCATGGGACTAGCGGGAGACAATGAGCAGTTCTTC.

The chain has TRBV2 and TRBJ1-4; 9 bases are shared with TRBD1. The ends lost 6 bases at V and 8 bases at J; junction bases unmatched: 4. The CDR3 runs to 13 residues. Germline V gene data show CDR1 as SNHLY and CDR2 as FYNNEI. The CDR3 loop is CASRGTGPEKLFF. DNA of the CDR3: TGTGCCAGCAGGGGGACAGGGCCAGAAAAACTGTTTTTT.

Concerning this clone itself: Other DNA sequences from this sample encode an identical CDR3 as well. The chain links TRBV6-5 to TRBJ2-1, with TRBD2 as a possible D gene (6 bases). Germline-derived CDR1 and CDR2 are MNHEY and SVGAGI. V lost 2 bases and J 9 bases, leaving 11 bases between the germline ends. This CDR3 spans 13 amino acids. The CDR3 sequence is CASSYLVSGEQFF. Here the CDR3 DNA reads TGTGCCAGCAGTTACCTCGTTAGCGGTGAGCAGTTCTTC.

This chain uses TRBV30 with TRBJ1-6; the D gene is possibly TRBD1 (6 bases). The CDR3 has 13 residues. Germline V CDR1 and CDR2: GTSNPN, SVGIG (reference sequence). The V gene lost 4 bases and the J gene lost 11 bases, with 15 bases spanning the gap. The CDR3 DNA reads as TGTGCCTGGACCGCGGGGGCGACTCCACCCCTCCACTTT. Residues: CAWTAGATPPLHF.

Written as DNA, the CDR3 is TGTGCCAGCAATGGCGGGGGGGCCTACGAGCAGTACTTC. The encoded protein is CASNGGGAYEQYF. The genes are TRBV6-6 and TRBJ2-7; 9 nucleotides agree with TRBD2. This CDR3 has 13 residues. Looked up from germline, CDR1 is MNHNY and CDR2 is SVGAGI (reference sequence). Trimming removed 7 bases from V and 2 bases from J; junction bases left unmatched: 3.